These 18 T cell receptor beta chains were sequenced from one sample in a study of blood T cell repertoires in COVID-19. Produced via immunoSEQ multiplex PCR; TCRdb's table is partial and in-frame only. The sample yields under 80,000 clones, about nine tenths seen once. The material sequenced was peripheral blood. The receptors were gathered from a man aged 50 or older with active COVID-19.

This rearrangement joins TRBV28 to TRBJ1-5; 9 positions match TRBD1. The CDR3 consists of 17 residues. Per the germline V gene, CDR1 is MDHEN and CDR2 is SYDVKM. J gave up 0 bases and V 6 bases, and 9 bases lay outside the gene matches. The CDR3 nucleotides read TGTGCCAGCAGAAAAACAGGGGGCCTCGATAGCAATCAGCCCCAGCATTTT. Translating it yields CASRKTGGLDSNQPQHF.

The chain combines TRBV11-3 with TRBJ2-5; tentatively, D is TRBD1 (6 bases). V lost 0 bases, J lost 5 bases, and 13 bases lay in between. The CDR3 totals 15 residues. Germline CDR1 reads SGHNT; CDR2 reads YENEEA. The CDR3 DNA reads TGTGCCAGCAGCTTAGACGGCAGGGGTAGGGAGACCCAGTACTTC. Translated: CASSLDGRGRETQYF.

The V call is TRBV7-3, the J call TRBJ2-1; D unclear. V was pared by 4 bases and J by 9 bases, with 13 bases between. The CDR3 runs to 13 residues. Germline CDR1 is SGHTA and CDR2 is FQGTGA. The CDR3 reads CASSSNTWSEQFF. Written as DNA, the CDR3 is TGTGCCAGCAGCTCAAATACCTGGAGTGAGCAGTTCTTC.

The chain recombines TRBV11-3 with TRBJ2-6, with D possibly TRBD1 on 6 matching bases. Trimming shortened V by 5 bases and J by 4 bases, and 12 bases separated the two germline ends. Per germline, CDR1 SGHNT and CDR2 YENEEA. The CDR3 has 15 amino acids. The DNA for the CDR3 is TGTGCCAGCAGCCTCGGGACACTGGGGGCCAACGTCCTGACTTTC. Protein product: CASSLGTLGANVLTF.

This chain joins TRBV7-3 and TRBJ2-3; D is possibly TRBD2 (6 bases). Germline CDR1 reads SGHTA; CDR2 reads FQGTGA. V gave up 5 bases and J gave up 2 bases, with 14 bases separating them. CDR3 length: 15 residues. The CDR3 coding sequence is TGTGCCAGCAGCGCGGGACTTACTGACACAGATACGCAGTATTTT. Translation gives CASSAGLTDTDTQYF.

The J gene is TRBJ1-4, the V gene TRBV11-2; D perhaps matches TRBD1 (6 bases). V was pared by 5 bases and J by 8 bases, with 15 bases between. CDR1 and CDR2 from the germline V gene are SGHAT and FQNNGV. This CDR3 region has 14 residues. The CDR3 DNA follows: TGTGCCAGCAGCCCAGGGGAGTCGGACGAAAAACTGTTTTTT. Residues: CASSPGESDEKLFF.

The CDR3 loop is CASSLEPEPYEQYF. Written as DNA, the CDR3 is TGCGCCAGCAGCTTGGAGCCGGAGCCCTACGAGCAGTACTTC. The V call is TRBV5-1, the J call TRBJ2-7; D is unclear. Germline lookup yields CDR1 SGHRS and CDR2 YFSETQ. Trimming removed 0 bases at V and 2 bases at J, with 9 bases between. The CDR3 sequence is 14 residues long.

This clone was recorded a few times. The J gene is TRBJ1-4, the V gene TRBV4-1, with 7 bases that match TRBD1. V lost 2 bases to trimming and J lost 8 bases; unmatched junction nucleotides: 8. The germline gives CDR1 MGHRA, CDR2 YSYEKL. CDR3 length: 15 residues. The CDR3 DNA follows: TGCGCCAGCAGCCAAACAGGGGCCTTAACCGAAAAACTGTTTTTT. Translation: CASSQTGALTEKLFF.

The rearrangement uses TRBV3-1 (or the pseudogene TRBV3-2) and TRBJ2-1; TRBD2 aligns across 9 bases. Trimming cost V 5 bases and J 5 bases; bases outside gene matches: 7. Germline V CDR1 and CDR2: LGHDT, YNNKEL (reference sequence). The CDR3 is made up of 15 amino acids. As DNA, the CDR3 is TGTGCCAGCAGCGTGGACCAGCGGGGGGACAATGAGCAGTTCTTC. It translates to CASSVDQRGDNEQFF.

This sequence joins TRBV23-1 and TRBJ2-7; 8 bases match TRBD1. TRBV23-1 is sorted into the ORF group, with uncertain function. This CDR3 has 13 residues. V was clipped by 3 bases and J by 6 bases; unmatched bases: 4. CDR3 loop: CASSHRTGGEQYF. The CDR3 DNA reads as TGCGCCAGCAGTCACCGCACAGGGGGCGAGCAGTACTTC.

This chain links TRBV7-2 with TRBJ2-3; TRBD2 might be the D (7 bases). The CDR3 is 17 residues long. Trimming removed 0 bases at V and 5 bases at J, with 18 bases between. Germline loops: CDR1 SGHTA, CDR2 FQGNSA. The CDR3 protein is CASSLAVRRGGGDTQYF. For the CDR3, the DNA is TGTGCCAGCAGCTTAGCCGTTCGAAGGGGGGGCGGAGATACGCAGTATTTT.

The gene calls are TRBV5-6 and TRBJ2-7; the D is unclear. CDR1 is SGHDT and CDR2 is YYEEEE in the germline V gene. The CDR3 runs 13 residues. V was clipped by 2 bases and J by 3 bases, with 9 bases between them. The CDR3 loop is CASSFDTYYEQYF. As DNA, the CDR3 is TGTGCCAGCAGCTTCGACACCTACTACGAGCAGTACTTC. The entire variable domain, with the rest obtained from reference TRBV5-6 and TRBJ2-7, is as follows: DAGVTQSPTHLIKTRGQQVTLRCSPKSGHDTVSWYQQALGQGPQFIFQYYEEEERQRGNFPDRFSGHQFPNYSSELNVNALLLGDSALYLCASSFDTYYEQYFGPGTRLTVT.

The gene calls are TRBV5-1 and TRBJ2-2, with D maybe TRBD1 (6 bases). This CDR3 contains 15 residues. CDR1 is SGHRS, CDR2 YFSETQ, per germline. V lost 1 base and J 5 bases, leaving 12 bases between the germline ends. The CDR3 sequence: CASSLRGQGTGELFF. As DNA, the CDR3 is TGCGCCAGCAGCTTGCGTGGGCAGGGGACCGGGGAGCTGTTTTTT.

The J gene is TRBJ2-1, the V gene TRBV10-3; TRBD1 matches at 7 bases. Unmatched junction bases numbered 5, after V lost 0 bases and J lost 6 bases. CDR1 ENHRY and CDR2 SYGVKD come from the germline V gene. This CDR3 region has 15 residues. The CDR3 protein is CAISESLGTVNEQFF. For the CDR3, the DNA is TGTGCCATCAGTGAGTCTTTAGGGACAGTCAATGAGCAGTTCTTC.

This clone was observed once. For the CDR3, the DNA is TGTGCCATCAGTGAGTCAAGCGGGAAAGAACGAGAGACCCAGTACTTC. Its protein product is CAISESSGKERETQYF. The V call is TRBV10-3, the J call TRBJ2-5, with 7 bases matching TRBD2. CDR3 length: 16 residues. The ends lost 0 bases at V and 4 bases at J; junction bases unmatched: 8. CDR1 ENHRY and CDR2 SYGVKD come from the germline V gene.

In DNA form, the CDR3 reads TGTGCCAGCAGCGTAACTAGCGGGGGTACCGGGGAGCTGTTTTTT. Its translation: CASSVTSGGTGELFF. V is TRBV9 and J is TRBJ2-2; TRBD2 agrees at 11 bases. Germline-derived CDR1 and CDR2 are SGDLS and YYNGEE. J lost 5 bases, V lost 1 base, and 1 base had no gene match. The CDR3 length is 15 residues. Based on the CDR3 plus reference TRBV9 and TRBJ2-2, the full variable domain is DSGVTQTPKHLITATGQRVTLRCSPRSGDLSVYWYQQSLDQGLQFLIQYYNGEERAKGNILERFSAQQFPDLHSELNLSSLELGDSALYFCASSVTSGGTGELFFGEGSRLTVL.

This chain links TRBV6-2 or TRBV6-3 with TRBJ2-1; TRBD2 matches at 9 bases. CDR1 is MNHEY and CDR2 is SVGEGT in the germline V gene. The junction had 8 bases not matched to a gene; V was cut back by 2 bases and J by 9 bases. The CDR3 runs 15 residues. The CDR3 spells CASSYVSLAGPEQFF. CDR3 bases: TGTGCCAGCAGTTACGTGTCGCTAGCGGGACCTGAGCAGTTCTTC.

This chain connects TRBV29-1 to TRBJ1-2; possibly TRBD1 for D (6 bases). CDR1 is SQVTM and CDR2 is ANQGSEA in the germline V gene. Trimming stripped 6 bases from V and 5 bases from J, with 16 bases between. The CDR3 length is 13 residues. The CDR3 protein is CSVALPGTYGYTF. Written as DNA, the CDR3 is TGCAGCGTAGCCTTACCCGGGACATATGGCTACACCTTC.